This T cell receptor beta chain stems from a study of cytomegalovirus exposure and HLA in healthy donors. Notes on the study in general: What a later analysis showed was that several of the most significant clusters appeared linked to common viral pathogens. Later analysis demonstrated an association between a missense DCLRE1C variant and TCR beta V- and J-gene trimming.

CDR1 MDHEN and CDR2 SYDVKM come from the germline V gene. The CDR3 has 18 amino acids. The ends were cut back, 6 bases at V and 0 bases at J, with 21 bases in the middle. The PCR had 60 Vbeta and 13 Jbeta primers. The method was immunoSEQ multiplex PCR; TCRdb's version includes in-frame clones alone and lacks a portion of them. The sample consists of about 76,000 clones, about 69% of them appearing once. As to this clone: Its target is unknown.

Each of the donors was a healthy bone marrow donor. This receptor was obtained from a woman aged 40 to 50 in good health and CMV-seropositive. The rearrangement uses TRBV28 and TRBJ1-3, with D unresolved. The source material was PBMCs. CDR3 loop: CASSPLGLAGSSGNTIYF. In nucleotides, the CDR3 is TGTGCCAGCAGCCCCTTGGGTTTAGCCGGGAGCTCTGGAAACACCATATATTTT.